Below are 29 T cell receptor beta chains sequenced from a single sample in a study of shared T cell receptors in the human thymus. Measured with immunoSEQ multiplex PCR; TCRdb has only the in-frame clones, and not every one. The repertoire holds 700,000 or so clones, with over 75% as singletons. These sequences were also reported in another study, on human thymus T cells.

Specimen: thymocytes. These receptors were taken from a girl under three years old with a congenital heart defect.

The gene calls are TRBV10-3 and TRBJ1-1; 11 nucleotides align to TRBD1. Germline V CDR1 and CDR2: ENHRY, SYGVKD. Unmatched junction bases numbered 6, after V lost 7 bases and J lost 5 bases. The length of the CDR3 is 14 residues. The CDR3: CAITRTGGGTEAFF. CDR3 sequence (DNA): TGTGCCATCACCAGGACAGGGGGCGGGACTGAAGCTTTCTTT.

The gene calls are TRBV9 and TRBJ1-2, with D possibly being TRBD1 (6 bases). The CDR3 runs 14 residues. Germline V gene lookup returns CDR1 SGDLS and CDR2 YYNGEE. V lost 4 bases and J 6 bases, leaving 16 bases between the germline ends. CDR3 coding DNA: TGTGCCAGCAGCCGTGGGTCAGGGGCCCATGGCTACACCTTC. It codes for CASSRGSGAHGYTF.

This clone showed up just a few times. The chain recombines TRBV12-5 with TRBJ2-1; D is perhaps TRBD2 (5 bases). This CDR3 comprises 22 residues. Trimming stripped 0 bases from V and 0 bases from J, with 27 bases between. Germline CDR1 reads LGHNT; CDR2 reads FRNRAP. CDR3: CASGLVGLRTAAVMSSYNEQFF. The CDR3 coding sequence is TGTGCTAGTGGTTTGGTCGGACTGCGGACTGCTGCCGTAATGAGCTCCTACAATGAGCAGTTCTTC. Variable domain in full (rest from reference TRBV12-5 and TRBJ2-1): DARVTQTPRHKVTEMGQEVTMRCQPILGHNTVFWYRQTMMQGLELLAYFRNRAPLDDSGMPKDRFSAEMPDATLATLKIQPSEPRDSAVYFCASGLVGLRTAAVMSSYNEQFFGPGTRLTVL.

CDR3 residues: CASSQLGPCRDRANNEQFF. In DNA form, the CDR3 reads TGCGCCAGCAGCCAATTGGGGCCGTGCCGGGACAGGGCCAACAATGAGCAGTTCTTC. This chain joins TRBV4-1 and TRBJ2-1, with 9 bases fitting TRBD1. The CDR3 consists of 19 residues. The V segment lost 2 bases and the J segment 5 bases; nucleotides outside the gene matches: 16. In germline, CDR1 is MGHRA, CDR2 YSYEKL.

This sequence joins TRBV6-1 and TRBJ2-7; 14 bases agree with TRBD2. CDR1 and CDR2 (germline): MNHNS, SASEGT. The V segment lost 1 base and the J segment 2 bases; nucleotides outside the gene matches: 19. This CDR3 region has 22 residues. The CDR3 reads CASSEETSGGEVARGSTYEQYF. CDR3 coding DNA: TGTGCCAGCAGTGAAGAGACTAGCGGGGGGGAAGTTGCTAGGGGAAGTACCTACGAGCAGTACTTC.

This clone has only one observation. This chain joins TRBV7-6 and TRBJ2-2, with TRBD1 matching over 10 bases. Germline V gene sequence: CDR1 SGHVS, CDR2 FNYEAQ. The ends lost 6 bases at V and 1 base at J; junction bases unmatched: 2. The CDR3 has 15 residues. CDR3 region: CASRWTGGNTGELFF. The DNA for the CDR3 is TGTGCCAGCAGATGGACAGGGGGGAACACCGGGGAGCTGTTTTTT.

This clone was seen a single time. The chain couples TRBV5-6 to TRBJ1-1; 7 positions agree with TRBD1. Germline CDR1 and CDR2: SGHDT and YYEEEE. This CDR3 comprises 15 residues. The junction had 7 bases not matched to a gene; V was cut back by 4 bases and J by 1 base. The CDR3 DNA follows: TGTGCCAGCAGCCCCTTAAGGGGGCCGAACACTGAAGCTTTCTTT. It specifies CASSPLRGPNTEAFF.

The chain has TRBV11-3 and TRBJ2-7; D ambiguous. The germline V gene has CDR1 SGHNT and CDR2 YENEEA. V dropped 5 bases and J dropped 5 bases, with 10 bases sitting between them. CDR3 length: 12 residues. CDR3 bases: TGTGCCAGCAGCACTGAGGCTAACGAGCAGTACTTC. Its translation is CASSTEANEQYF.

CDR3 in DNA: TGTGCCAGCAGCTTAACAGGAGGCAGGCAACTCATTCCTCCCAATGAAGATACGCAGTATTTT. It encodes CASSLTGGRQLIPPNEDTQYF. The chain uses TRBV7-3 and TRBJ2-3, with a weak D call TRBD2 (5 bases). Trimming took 0 bases from V and 5 from J, leaving 30 bases between them. Looked up from germline, CDR1 is SGHTA and CDR2 is FQGTGA. This CDR3 contains 21 residues.

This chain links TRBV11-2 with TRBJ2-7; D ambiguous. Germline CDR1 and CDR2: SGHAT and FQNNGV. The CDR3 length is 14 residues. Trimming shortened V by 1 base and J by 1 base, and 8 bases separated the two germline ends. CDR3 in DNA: TGTGCCAGCAGCTTAGGTGGAGATTCCTACGAGCAGTACTTC. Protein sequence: CASSLGGDSYEQYF.

This chain's CDR3 is CATSRDPTTNYGYTF. CDR3 nucleotide sequence: TGTGCCACCAGCAGAGATCCGACAACAAACTATGGCTACACCTTC. The chain joins TRBV15 to TRBJ1-2; no clear D gene. The CDR3 spans 15 residues. V was trimmed by 0 bases and J by 2 bases, leaving 10 bases between them. Looked up from germline, CDR1 is LNHNV and CDR2 is YYDKDF (reference sequence).

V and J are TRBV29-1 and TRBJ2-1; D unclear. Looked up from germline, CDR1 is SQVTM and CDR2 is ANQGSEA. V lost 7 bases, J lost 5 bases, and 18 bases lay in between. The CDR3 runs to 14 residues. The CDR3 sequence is CSAWFRRSDNEQFF. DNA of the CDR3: TGCAGCGCATGGTTCCGGAGAAGCGACAATGAGCAGTTCTTC.

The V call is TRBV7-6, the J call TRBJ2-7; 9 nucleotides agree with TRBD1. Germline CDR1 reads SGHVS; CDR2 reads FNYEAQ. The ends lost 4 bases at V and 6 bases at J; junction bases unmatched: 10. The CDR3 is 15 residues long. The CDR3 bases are TGTGCCAGCAGCTCCGTGTCCGGACAGGGGCTCGAGCAGTACTTC. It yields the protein CASSSVSGQGLEQYF.

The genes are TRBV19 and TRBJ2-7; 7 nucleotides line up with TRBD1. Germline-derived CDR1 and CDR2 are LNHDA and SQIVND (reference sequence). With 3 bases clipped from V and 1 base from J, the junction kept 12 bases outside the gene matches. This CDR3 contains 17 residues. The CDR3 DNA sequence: TGTGCCAGTAGTATTCAGGGCCCAGGCAGGGGGTCCTACGAGCAGTACTTC. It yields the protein CASSIQGPGRGSYEQYF. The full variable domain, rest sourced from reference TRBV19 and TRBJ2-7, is DGGITQSPKYLFRKEGQNVTLSCEQNLNHDAMYWYRQDPGQGLRLIYYSQIVNDFQKGDIAEGYSVSREKKESFPLTVTSAQKNPTAFYLCASSIQGPGRGSYEQYFGPGTRLTVT.

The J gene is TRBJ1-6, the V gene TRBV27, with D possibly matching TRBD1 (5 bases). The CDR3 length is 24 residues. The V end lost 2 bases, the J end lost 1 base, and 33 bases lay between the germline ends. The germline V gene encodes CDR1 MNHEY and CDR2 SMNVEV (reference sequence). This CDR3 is CASSLRFISGEVGTASSYNSPLHF. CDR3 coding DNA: TGTGCCAGCAGTTTAAGGTTTATCAGCGGTGAGGTCGGGACTGCGAGTTCCTATAATTCACCCCTCCACTTT.

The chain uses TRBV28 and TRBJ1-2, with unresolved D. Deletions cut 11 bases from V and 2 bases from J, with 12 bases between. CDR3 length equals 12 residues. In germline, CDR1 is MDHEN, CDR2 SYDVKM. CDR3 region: CASQSGNYGYTF. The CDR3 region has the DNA TGTGCCTCCCAATCGGGAAACTATGGCTACACCTTC.

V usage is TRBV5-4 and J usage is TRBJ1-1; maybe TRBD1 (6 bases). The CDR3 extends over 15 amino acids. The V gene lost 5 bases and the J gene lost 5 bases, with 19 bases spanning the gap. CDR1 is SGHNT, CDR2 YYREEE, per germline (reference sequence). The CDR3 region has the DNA TGTGCCAGCAGGAGACCCGGACAGTCGATGACTGAAGCTTTCTTT. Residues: CASRRPGQSMTEAFF.

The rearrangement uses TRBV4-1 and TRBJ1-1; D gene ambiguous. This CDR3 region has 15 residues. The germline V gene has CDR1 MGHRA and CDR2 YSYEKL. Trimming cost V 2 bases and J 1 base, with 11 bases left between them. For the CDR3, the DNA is TGCGCCAGCAGCCAAACAACCATCCCGAACACTGAAGCTTTCTTT. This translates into CASSQTTIPNTEAFF.

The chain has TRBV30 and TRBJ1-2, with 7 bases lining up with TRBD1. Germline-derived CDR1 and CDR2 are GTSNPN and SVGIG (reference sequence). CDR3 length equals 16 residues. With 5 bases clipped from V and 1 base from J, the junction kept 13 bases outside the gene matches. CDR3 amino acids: CAWGPGQFAYNYGYTF. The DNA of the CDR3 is TGTGCCTGGGGTCCGGGACAGTTCGCTTATAACTATGGCTACACCTTC. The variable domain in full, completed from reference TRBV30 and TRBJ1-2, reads SQTIHQWPATLVQPVGSPLSLECTVEGTSNPNLYWYRQAAGRGLQLLFYSVGIGQISSEVPQNLSASRPQDRQFILSSKKLLLSDSGFYLCAWGPGQFAYNYGYTFGSGTRLTVV.

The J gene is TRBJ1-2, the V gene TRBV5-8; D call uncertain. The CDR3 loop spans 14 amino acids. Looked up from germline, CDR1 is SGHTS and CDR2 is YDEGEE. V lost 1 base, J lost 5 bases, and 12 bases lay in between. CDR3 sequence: CASSLRGPGYGYTF. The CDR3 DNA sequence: TGTGCCAGCAGCTTGCGAGGGCCGGGGTATGGCTACACCTTC.

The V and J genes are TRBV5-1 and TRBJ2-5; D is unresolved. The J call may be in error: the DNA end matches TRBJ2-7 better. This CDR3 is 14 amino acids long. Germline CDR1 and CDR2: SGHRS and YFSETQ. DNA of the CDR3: TGCGCCAGCAGCTTGGTCTCCTCCTCGAACGAGCAGTACTTC. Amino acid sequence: CASSLVSSSNEQYF.

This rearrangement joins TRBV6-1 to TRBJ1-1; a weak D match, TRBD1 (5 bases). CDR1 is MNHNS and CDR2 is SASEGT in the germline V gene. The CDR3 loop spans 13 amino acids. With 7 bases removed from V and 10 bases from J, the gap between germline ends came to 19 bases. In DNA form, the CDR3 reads TGTGCCAGCAACCTGGGCGCCAAAAGGGGAGCTTTCTTT. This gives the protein CASNLGAKRGAFF.

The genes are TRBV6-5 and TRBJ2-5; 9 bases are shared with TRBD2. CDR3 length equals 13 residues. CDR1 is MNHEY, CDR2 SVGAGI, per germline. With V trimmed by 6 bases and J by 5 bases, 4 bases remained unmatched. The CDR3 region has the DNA TGTGCCAGCAGCCCCGGACTAGCGGAGACCCAGTACTTC. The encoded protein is CASSPGLAETQYF.

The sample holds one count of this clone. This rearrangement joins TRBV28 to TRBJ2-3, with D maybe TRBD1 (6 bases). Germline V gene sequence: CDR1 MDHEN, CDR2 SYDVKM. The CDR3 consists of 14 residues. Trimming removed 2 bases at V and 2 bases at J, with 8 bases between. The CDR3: CASSLRGTTDTQYF. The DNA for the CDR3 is TGTGCCAGCAGTTTAAGGGGGACCACAGATACGCAGTATTTT.

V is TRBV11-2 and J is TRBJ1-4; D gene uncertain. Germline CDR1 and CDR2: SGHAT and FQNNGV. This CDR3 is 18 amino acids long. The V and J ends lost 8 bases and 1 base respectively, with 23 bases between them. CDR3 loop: CASSTTRRGWKTNEKLFF. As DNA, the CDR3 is TGTGCCAGCTCAACCACGCGGCGTGGATGGAAAACTAATGAAAAACTGTTTTTT. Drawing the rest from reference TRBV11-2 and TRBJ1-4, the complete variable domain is EAGVAQSPRYKIIEKRQSVAFWCNPISGHATLYWYQQILGQGPKLLIQFQNNGVVDDSQLPKDRFSAERLKGVDSTLKIQPAKLEDSAVYLCASSTTRRGWKTNEKLFFGSGTQLSVL.

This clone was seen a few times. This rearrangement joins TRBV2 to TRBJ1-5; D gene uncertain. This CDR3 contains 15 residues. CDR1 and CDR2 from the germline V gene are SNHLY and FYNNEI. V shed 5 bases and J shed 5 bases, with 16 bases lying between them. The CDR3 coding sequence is TGTGCCAGCAGTAAGAGTCCAAACCGCTATCAGCCCCAGCATTTT. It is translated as CASSKSPNRYQPQHF.

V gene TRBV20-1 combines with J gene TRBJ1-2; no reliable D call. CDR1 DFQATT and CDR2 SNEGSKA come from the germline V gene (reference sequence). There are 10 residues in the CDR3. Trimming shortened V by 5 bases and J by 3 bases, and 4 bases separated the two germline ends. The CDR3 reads CSALHYGYTF. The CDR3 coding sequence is TGCAGTGCTCTCCACTATGGCTACACCTTC.

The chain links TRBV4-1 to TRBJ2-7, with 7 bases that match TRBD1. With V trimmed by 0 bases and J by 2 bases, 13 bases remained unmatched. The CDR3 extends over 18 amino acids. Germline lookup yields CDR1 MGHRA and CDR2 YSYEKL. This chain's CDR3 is CASSQDGGQYDVPYEQYF. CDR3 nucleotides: TGCGCCAGCAGCCAAGATGGGGGACAGTACGACGTGCCCTACGAGCAGTACTTC.

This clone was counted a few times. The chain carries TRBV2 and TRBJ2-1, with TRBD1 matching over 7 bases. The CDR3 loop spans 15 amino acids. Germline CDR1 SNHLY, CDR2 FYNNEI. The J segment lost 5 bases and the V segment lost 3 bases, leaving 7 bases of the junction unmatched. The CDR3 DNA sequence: TGTGCCAGCAGTGATTGGGGGACAGCCAACAATGAGCAGTTCTTC. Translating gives CASSDWGTANNEQFF.